Shown below are 13 T cell receptor beta chains from a single sample sequenced in a study of T-cell memory formation after mild COVID-19. TCRdb processed the 5' RACE reads anew with MiXCR; each CDR3 protein has one entry. The table records under 300,000 distinct CDR3 sequences, 8% to 10% of them present only once. The source material was PBMCs or a T cell subset sorted from them (not recorded which). The origin of the receptors is a man aged 18 to 35 who had mild COVID-19 (a few samples of this study predate the infection). Cell type and time point are not known.

V is TRBV11-3 and J is TRBJ2-1; TRBD2 matches at 9 bases. CDR3 length equals 17 residues. Germline-derived CDR1 and CDR2 are SGHNT and YENEEA. With V trimmed by 5 bases and J by 8 bases, 16 bases remained unmatched. Here the CDR3 reads CASSQGVGLAGMYEQFF. As DNA, the CDR3 is TGTGCCAGCAGCCAAGGGGTAGGGCTAGCGGGGATGTATGAGCAGTTCTTC.

This clonotype occurred a few times. This chain connects TRBV4-3 to TRBJ2-3; D uncertain. CDR3 length: 16 amino acids. The V end lost 0 bases, the J end lost 9 bases, and 19 bases lay between the germline ends. Germline lookup yields CDR1 LGHNA and CDR2 YSLEER. CDR3 nucleotides: TGCGCCAGCAGCCAAGATCCCCCGCAAAACGGTGGGACGCAGTATTTT. This codes for CASSQDPPQNGGTQYF.

The J gene is TRBJ2-1, the V gene TRBV12-3 or TRBV12-4; 12 nucleotides agree with TRBD1. This CDR3 is built from 13 residues. The J segment lost 6 bases and the V segment lost 10 bases, leaving 4 bases of the junction unmatched. The CDR3 DNA is TGTGCCACCCGGGACAGGGGGCTCAATGAGCAGTTCTTC. Residues: CATRDRGLNEQFF.

This clonotype has more than one count but fewer than ten. The V call is TRBV10-3, the J call TRBJ1-4; tentatively, D is TRBD1 (5 bases). The germline V gene encodes CDR1 ENHRY and CDR2 SYGVKD. The V end lost 5 bases, the J end lost 0 bases, and 10 bases lay between the germline ends. This CDR3 region has 15 residues. CDR3 loop: CAISFGGSTNEKLFF. CDR3 nucleotides: TGTGCCATCAGTTTCGGGGGATCAACTAATGAAAAACTGTTTTTT.

This clonotype was observed a few times. The chain employs TRBV2 and TRBJ2-5; D call uncertain. This CDR3 has 13 amino acids. Germline CDR1 SNHLY, CDR2 FYNNEI. V lost 4 bases and J lost 5, with 11 bases in between. The CDR3 spells CASSVSIMETQYF. The CDR3 nucleotides are TGTGCCAGCAGTGTATCTATCATGGAGACCCAGTACTTC.

This clonotype was counted at least ten times. This chain uses TRBV5-5 with TRBJ2-1; the D gene could be TRBD1 or TRBD2 (5 bases each). V was cut by 3 bases and J by 6 bases, with 13 bases left in between. CDR3 length: 14 amino acids. Germline CDR1 and CDR2: SGHKS and YYEKEE (reference sequence). As DNA, the CDR3 is TGTGCCAGCAGCTCCATTGAGAGGGGCAATGAGCAGTTCTTC. This sequence encodes CASSSIERGNEQFF.

This clonotype occurred many times. The V gene is TRBV28, the J gene TRBJ1-5; D not certain. Germline loops: CDR1 MDHEN, CDR2 SYDVKM. The CDR3 covers 12 residues. The ends were cut back, 6 bases at V and 11 bases at J, with 14 bases in the middle. CDR3 region: CASSLQLGAQHF. The CDR3 nucleotides are TGTGCCAGCAGCCTTCAATTGGGTGCCCAGCATTTT.

The chain joins TRBV6-2 or TRBV6-3 to TRBJ2-1; no firm D call. The germline V and J ends were trimmed by 2 bases and 3 bases, with 14 bases remaining between them. The CDR3 is made up of 16 amino acids. Germline-derived CDR1 and CDR2 are MNHEY and SVGEGT. CDR3 loop: CASSYRRYPLYNEQFF. The CDR3, as DNA: TGTGCCAGCAGTTACCGGCGCTACCCCCTCTACAATGAGCAGTTCTTC.

In its sample, this clonotype was seen a few times. The J gene is TRBJ2-1, the V gene TRBV24-1; possibly TRBD1 for D (6 bases). From germline, CDR1 is KGHDR and CDR2 SFDVKD. The CDR3 runs 13 residues. V lost 7 bases, J lost 9 bases, and 15 bases lay in between. The CDR3 protein is CATRSQGPGEQFF. DNA for the CDR3: TGTGCCACCAGATCTCAGGGGCCGGGTGAGCAGTTCTTC.

This chain connects TRBV18 to TRBJ2-5; D not certain. V lost 2 bases and J 6 bases, leaving 7 bases between the germline ends. The CDR3 has 12 residues. Germline CDR1 reads KGHSH; CDR2 reads LQKENI. In DNA, the CDR3 is TGTGCCAGCTCACCAGGTGATCAGACCCAGTACTTC. This translates into CASSPGDQTQYF.

The chain employs TRBV28 and TRBJ1-1; D gene unclear. Trimming cost V 2 bases and J 9 bases, with 13 bases left between them. Germline CDR1 is MDHEN and CDR2 is SYDVKM. This CDR3 region has 13 residues. CDR3 in amino acids: CASSLNRFAKAFF. Here the CDR3 DNA reads TGTGCCAGCAGTTTAAACAGATTCGCTAAAGCTTTCTTT.

This clonotype has more than one count but fewer than ten. This chain joins TRBV20-1 and TRBJ1-1; a possible D gene is TRBD1 (6 bases). The V end lost 0 bases, the J end lost 6 bases, and 11 bases lay between the germline ends. Germline CDR1 reads DFQATT; CDR2 reads SNEGSKA (reference sequence). The CDR3 is 13 residues long. This chain's CDR3 is CSARDPGGPEAFF. The CDR3 DNA reads TGCAGTGCTAGAGATCCGGGGGGCCCTGAAGCTTTCTTT.

This clonotype was seen a few times. A junction boundary mismatches the germline segment, possibly from a read error. The J gene is TRBJ1-1, the V gene TRBV7-2; no definite D call. The CDR3 spans 13 residues. Germline CDR1 SGHTA, CDR2 FQGNSA. CDR3 residues: CASSLAGVPEAFF. CDR3 DNA sequence: TGTGCCAGCAGCTTAGCGGGTGTGCCTGAAGCGTTCTTT.